The 30 T cell receptor beta chains given below trace back to one sample, sequenced in a study of blood T cells in healthy people across ages. A second about 6 to 12 cycle PCR used barcoded and J-beta primers. TCRdb reprocessed the 5' RACE reads with MiXCR, giving one entry per CDR3 protein. The sample lists about 1.7 million distinct CDR3 sequences; under 30% were seen once. Input material: blood. These receptors were collected from a woman in her 30s in good health.

V is TRBV28 and J is TRBJ1-4; unclear D gene. The CDR3 loop spans 15 amino acids. Germline-derived CDR1 and CDR2 are MDHEN and SYDVKM. The germline V and J ends were trimmed by 3 bases and 5 bases, with 13 bases remaining between them. This CDR3 reads CASSLDLGGNEKLFF. The DNA of the CDR3 is TGTGCCAGCAGTTTGGACCTTGGAGGGAATGAAAAACTGTTTTTT.

This clonotype was picked up many times. J is TRBJ1-6 and V is TRBV15; D remains unclear. The CDR3 is 14 amino acids. Germline CDR1 LNHNV, CDR2 YYDKDF (reference sequence). Trimming pared 0 bases from V and 2 bases from J, leaving 2 bases between. Written as DNA, the CDR3 is TGTGCCACCAGCAGAGATCCCTATAATTCACCCCTCCACTTT. Translating gives CATSRDPYNSPLHF.

V usage is TRBV11-2 and J usage is TRBJ1-1; D remains ambiguous. The CDR3 extends over 13 amino acids. Trimming took 2 bases from V and 11 from J, leaving 15 bases between them. The V gene's germline CDR1 is SGHAT and CDR2 FQNNGV. CDR3 DNA sequence: TGTGCCAGCAGCTTACCGGCCTCGAGGTATGCTTTCTTT. The encoded protein is CASSLPASRYAFF. Full variable domain (rest looked up from reference TRBV11-2 and TRBJ1-1): EAGVAQSPRYKIIEKRQSVAFWCNPISGHATLYWYQQILGQGPKLLIQFQNNGVVDDSQLPKDRFSAERLKGVDSTLKIQPAKLEDSAVYLCASSLPASRYAFFGQGTRLTVV.

This clonotype was seen a few times. This chain uses TRBV12-3 or TRBV12-4 with TRBJ2-5; 7 nucleotides agree with TRBD1. The CDR3 totals 14 residues. V lost 6 bases to trimming and J lost 2 bases; unmatched junction nucleotides: 6. The CDR3 region is CASRRGTAQETQYF. CDR3 in DNA: TGTGCCAGCAGGCGAGGGACAGCACAAGAGACCCAGTACTTC.

The rearrangement joins TRBV5-1 to TRBJ2-5, with 8 bases that match TRBD2. Trimming cost V 0 bases and J 13 bases; bases outside gene matches: 5. In germline, CDR1 is SGHRS, CDR2 YFSETQ. The CDR3 length is 12 residues. The CDR3 DNA is TGCGCCAGCAGCTTGGATGGACTAGCACGGTACTTC. Residues: CASSLDGLARYF.

This chain links TRBV7-2 with TRBJ2-4, with D tentatively TRBD1 (6 bases). The CDR3 is made up of 14 amino acids. Germline-derived CDR1 and CDR2 are SGHTA and FQGNSA. Deletions cut 5 bases from V and 9 bases from J, with 17 bases between. CDR3 in amino acids: CASSTRNRAPIQYF. The CDR3 DNA sequence: TGTGCCAGCAGCACACGCAACAGGGCCCCCATTCAGTACTTC.

This clonotype has at least ten counts. The chain employs TRBV24-1 and TRBJ2-5, with a tentative D call TRBD1 (6 bases). V was clipped by 9 bases and J by 3 bases, with 13 bases between them. The CDR3 consists of 13 residues. CDR1 is KGHDR, CDR2 SFDVKD, per germline. The CDR3 nucleotides are TGTGCCACCGCCGGGACAAACGAAGAGACCCAGTACTTC. Translated: CATAGTNEETQYF.

The chain has TRBV19 and TRBJ1-1; D remains ambiguous. This CDR3 has 13 residues. Trimming removed 0 bases at V and 6 bases at J, with 8 bases between. Germline CDR1 reads LNHDA; CDR2 reads SQIVND (reference sequence). CDR3 sequence: CASSIEFRAEAFF. DNA of the CDR3: TGTGCCAGTAGTATAGAATTCCGGGCTGAAGCTTTCTTT.

The gene calls are TRBV10-3 and TRBJ2-7; 7 bases are a match to TRBD2. Germline loops: CDR1 ENHRY, CDR2 SYGVKD. This CDR3 has 12 residues. V gave up 6 bases and J gave up 3 bases; unmatched junction bases: 2. The CDR3 here is CAIRGGGYEQYF. The CDR3 bases are TGTGCCATCAGAGGCGGGGGCTACGAGCAGTACTTC.

V and J are TRBV5-1 and TRBJ2-1; 10 nucleotides line up with TRBD2. The CDR3 is made up of 13 amino acids. Germline V lookup: CDR1 SGHRS, CDR2 YFSETQ. V trimming: 5 bases; J trimming: 13 bases; junction bases outside the gene matches: 9. This chain's CDR3 is CASRPSGGRFQFF. CDR3 nucleotides: TGCGCCAGCAGGCCTAGCGGGGGTCGCTTTCAGTTCTTC.

This clonotype was observed many times. This chain joins TRBV5-1 and TRBJ2-2; D uncertain. V shed 2 bases and J shed 2 bases, with 7 bases lying between them. Germline lookup yields CDR1 SGHRS and CDR2 YFSETQ. The CDR3 spans 14 residues. The CDR3 loop is CASSFGANTGELFF. In DNA, the CDR3 is TGCGCCAGCAGCTTTGGCGCCAACACCGGGGAGCTGTTTTTT.

V gene TRBV20-1 combines with J gene TRBJ1-2; D is uncertain. Germline loops: CDR1 DFQATT, CDR2 SNEGSKA (reference sequence). The V and J ends lost 0 bases and 1 base respectively, with 6 bases between them. CDR3 length equals 13 residues. The CDR3 nucleotides read TGCAGTGCTAGAGATTGGGGTAACTATGGCTACACCTTC. Protein product: CSARDWGNYGYTF.

This clonotype was observed many times. The chain has TRBV29-1 and TRBJ2-1; TRBD1 agrees at 7 bases. This CDR3 comprises 12 residues. CDR1 is SQVTM and CDR2 is ANQGSEA in the germline V gene. The V and J ends lost 5 bases and 6 bases, in that order; junction bases with no gene match: 4. The CDR3 spells CSVTTGSNEQFF. CDR3 nucleotides: TGCAGCGTTACGACAGGGAGCAATGAGCAGTTCTTC.

This clonotype showed up just once. One base away lies a much larger clone, so this may be a sequencing read error. The rearrangement uses TRBV12-3 or TRBV12-4 and TRBJ2-4; tentative D call: TRBD1 (5 bases). V gave up 8 bases and J gave up 9 bases, with 20 bases separating them. The CDR3 is 14 residues long. CDR3 sequence (DNA): TGTGCCAGCGGGCTTAGTAGCCAGGGAATCATTCAGTACTTC. This codes for CASGLSSQGIIQYF.

V is TRBV4-1 and J is TRBJ2-1; 11 bases fit TRBD2. The CDR3 consists of 15 residues. V shed 8 bases and J 4 bases; nucleotides not matched to a gene: 7. The germline CDR1 and CDR2 sequences are MGHRA and YSYEKL. The CDR3 loop reads CASGLTSGTYNEQFF. The CDR3 nucleotides read TGCGCCAGCGGGCTGACTAGCGGGACTTACAATGAGCAGTTCTTC.

This clonotype has only one observation. The chain is built from TRBV5-1 and TRBJ2-7; 7 positions match TRBD1. Germline V gene data show CDR1 as SGHRS and CDR2 as YFSETQ. CDR3 size: 14 residues. J was trimmed by 6 bases and V by 4 bases; bases with no gene match: 10. In DNA, the CDR3 is TGCGCCAGCAGCACAACCCGACAGGGCGGCGAGCAGTACTTC. This encodes CASSTTRQGGEQYF.

This clonotype was picked up a small number of times. This rearrangement joins TRBV20-1 to TRBJ2-3, with D uncertain. V was shortened by 6 bases and J by 2 bases, with 9 bases between the two germline ends. CDR3 length equals 12 residues. CDR1 is DFQATT, CDR2 SNEGSKA, per germline (reference sequence). The DNA for the CDR3 is TGCAGTGCCCCCTCCGACACAGATACGCAGTATTTT. It encodes CSAPSDTDTQYF.

This clonotype turned up a few times. The chain couples TRBV5-1 to TRBJ2-1, with D tentatively TRBD1 or TRBD2 (6 bases each). There are 14 residues in the CDR3. Germline V gene lookup returns CDR1 SGHRS and CDR2 YFSETQ. V lost 5 bases to trimming and J lost 7 bases, with 16 bases between them. In nucleotides, the CDR3 is TGCGCCAGCAGGTACCGGGGGCCGGGAAATGAGCAGTTCTTC. Translated, it gives CASRYRGPGNEQFF.

The gene calls are TRBV5-1 and TRBJ1-1; D is undetermined. CDR1 and CDR2 from the germline V gene are SGHRS and YFSETQ. This CDR3 has 14 residues. Trimming cost V 0 bases and J 5 bases, with 11 bases left between them. CDR3 amino acids: CASSLGGWDTEAFF. The CDR3 DNA sequence: TGCGCCAGCAGCTTGGGAGGGTGGGATACTGAAGCTTTCTTT.

This clonotype occurred many times. The chain combines TRBV29-1 with TRBJ2-7; D is ambiguous. Between the trimmed V and J ends, which lost 6 bases and 2 bases, there was a span of 20 bases. Germline V CDR1 and CDR2: SQVTM, ANQGSEA. This CDR3 contains 15 residues. The DNA for the CDR3 is TGCAGCGTGACTGTACTCGGCCCCACCACCTACGAGCAGTACTTC. Protein: CSVTVLGPTTYEQYF.

This clonotype appeared a few times. The chain carries TRBV5-1 and TRBJ2-3, with 9 positions matching TRBD2. With 0 bases clipped from V and 3 bases from J, the junction kept 2 bases outside the gene matches. Germline CDR1 is SGHRS and CDR2 is YFSETQ. The CDR3 is made up of 15 amino acids. CDR3 sequence (DNA): TGCGCCAGCAGCTTGGGGACTAGCGTGACAGATACGCAGTATTTT. Translated: CASSLGTSVTDTQYF. The whole variable domain, filled in from reference TRBV5-1 and TRBJ2-3, reads KAGVTQTPRYLIKTRGQQVTLSCSPISGHRSVSWYQQTPGQGLQFLFEYFSETQRNKGNFPGRFSGRQFSNSRSEMNVSTLELGDSALYLCASSLGTSVTDTQYFGPGTRLTVL.

CDR3 in DNA: TGTGCCAGCAGCCAAGTGAGCGCTGAGCAGTTCTTC. Encoded protein: CASSQVSAEQFF. The V gene is TRBV3-1, the J gene TRBJ2-1; D uncertain. Per the germline V gene, CDR1 is LGHDT and CDR2 is YNNKEL (reference sequence). The CDR3 is 12 residues long. Trimming removed 1 base from V and 9 bases from J, with 7 bases in between.

This clonotype was observed a few times. V is TRBV12-3 or TRBV12-4 and J is TRBJ1-2; D is uncertain. Trimming cost V 5 bases and J 0 bases, with 7 bases left between them. The CDR3 has 13 amino acids. The CDR3 loop reads CASSILSNYGYTF. DNA for the CDR3: TGTGCCAGCAGTATCCTATCTAACTATGGCTACACCTTC.

This clonotype was seen more than once but under ten times. The gene calls are TRBV7-2 and TRBJ1-5; 7 bases agree with TRBD1. This CDR3 region has 14 residues. V shed 3 bases, J shed 5 bases, and the junction held 4 bases outside the gene matches. Looked up from germline, CDR1 is SGHTA and CDR2 is FQGNSA. The CDR3 region is CASSFSTGDQPQHF. Written as DNA, the CDR3 is TGTGCCAGCAGCTTCTCAACAGGGGATCAGCCCCAGCATTTT.

This clonotype turned up a few times. The chain employs TRBV7-3 and TRBJ2-5, with D possibly being TRBD2 (6 bases). Germline CDR1 reads SGHTA; CDR2 reads FQGTGA. The CDR3 is made up of 14 amino acids. V was cut by 4 bases and J by 1 base, with 10 bases left in between. CDR3 residues: CASSWGVVQETQYF. The CDR3 DNA reads as TGTGCCAGCAGCTGGGGGGTGGTCCAAGAGACCCAGTACTTC.

The chain links TRBV27 to TRBJ1-1, with 11 bases aligning to TRBD1. The CDR3 spans 18 residues. Germline CDR1 reads MNHEY; CDR2 reads SMNVEV (reference sequence). V lost 3 bases to trimming and J lost 0 bases; unmatched junction nucleotides: 9. The CDR3 protein is CASSFHFGQGAMNTEAFF. Written as DNA, the CDR3 is TGTGCCAGCAGTTTCCACTTCGGACAGGGGGCGATGAACACTGAAGCTTTCTTT.

The gene calls are TRBV3-1 and TRBJ1-3; no clear D gene. V was pared by 6 bases and J by 0 bases, with 12 bases between. The CDR3 has 15 residues. Germline V lookup: CDR1 LGHDT, CDR2 YNNKEL (reference sequence). In DNA form, the CDR3 reads TGTGCCAGCAGTCATGACCGTTACTCTGGAAACACCATATATTTT. Its protein is CASSHDRYSGNTIYF.

This clonotype occurred many times. V gene TRBV12-3 or TRBV12-4 combines with J gene TRBJ2-7; 10 positions agree with TRBD1. V trimming: 6 bases; J trimming: 3 bases; junction bases outside the gene matches: 8. There are 15 residues in the CDR3. This CDR3 is CASRPTTGGYYEQYF. In DNA form, the CDR3 reads TGTGCCAGCAGACCTACGACAGGGGGCTACTACGAGCAGTACTTC.

This clonotype was counted between two and nine times. This sequence joins TRBV29-1 and TRBJ2-7; TRBD1 is a possible D gene (5 bases). V was trimmed by 0 bases and J by 2 bases, leaving 14 bases between them. CDR3 length: 15 amino acids. In germline, CDR1 is SQVTM, CDR2 ANQGSEA. As DNA, the CDR3 is TGCAGCGTTGAAGATACAGGCCTTACAACCTACGAGCAGTACTTC. Translation: CSVEDTGLTTYEQYF.

V gene TRBV28 combines with J gene TRBJ1-5, with 8 bases identical to TRBD1. The CDR3 is 15 residues long. Per the germline V gene, CDR1 is MDHEN and CDR2 is SYDVKM. V shed 10 bases and J 3 bases; nucleotides not matched to a gene: 11. The CDR3, as DNA: TGTGCCAACAGCCCTCTGGACAGGGACAATCAGCCCCAGCATTTT. Translation: CANSPLDRDNQPQHF.